The clone carrying this T cell receptor beta chain has just a few counts. As yet, its antigen is unknown. The data originate from a study of neurological immune-mediated disorders. Study outcomes and limitations: Subjects shared no identical expanded-clone CDR3 amino acid sequences, suggesting private TCR-beta repertoires in all groups.

Synthesis of cDNA was performed by 5'RACE using 10-nucleotide random UMIs. TCRdb re-analysed the 5' RACE reads in MiXCR, keeping a single row per CDR3 protein. Found here are around 76,000 distinct CDR3 sequences, roughly a tenth of them singletons; the top ten hold 9.5% to 10%. Time point reported: longitudinal time-point 1 (baseline). For the unsorted libraries, 2 million PBMCs stored at -80 C served as input. Per the germline V gene, CDR1 is SGHDT and CDR2 is YYEEEE. This CDR3 contains 15 residues. After removal of 0 bases from V and 4 bases from J, the junction contained 6 bases not matched to a gene.

The sequencing sample was made of PBMCs. The chain recombines TRBV5-6 with TRBJ2-7; 8 positions match TRBD2. The clonotype was recovered from a young man in good health. The CDR3 DNA reads TGTGCCAGCAGCTTGGACGGGAGGGCCCAATACGAGCAGTACTTC. It translates to CASSLDGRAQYEQYF.